The 20 T cell receptor beta chains below come from one sample, sequenced in a study of T-cell reconstitution after alpha-beta-depleted transplantation in children. Unique molecular identifiers were used to barcode this TCRbeta library. MiXCR was run by TCRdb on the PCR reads, yielding one entry per CDR3 protein. The sample records about 480,000 distinct CDR3 sequences, about 12% being singletons. Here the sequenced sample was PBMCs from the stem cell graft donor, taken from the stem cell graft. These receptor sequences come from a human donor who donated a stem cell graft to a child with combined immunodeficiency.

This clonotype was recorded a few times. The V and J genes are TRBV7-2 and TRBJ2-7; 9 positions match TRBD2. V lost 5 bases to trimming and J lost 5 bases; unmatched junction nucleotides: 10. Germline CDR1 SGHTA, CDR2 FQGNSA. The CDR3 spans 15 residues. The CDR3 DNA sequence: TGTGCCAGCAGCGTAGAACCGGGACTAGCAAACGAGCAGTACTTC. Residues: CASSVEPGLANEQYF.

Only a few counts were recorded for this clonotype. This chain links TRBV2 with TRBJ2-3; the D is unclear. Germline loops: CDR1 SNHLY, CDR2 FYNNEI. The CDR3 covers 13 residues. V was pared by 2 bases and J by 6 bases, with 9 bases between. As DNA, the CDR3 is TGTGCCAGCAGTGAAAATAGGGTGGATACGCAGTATTTT. This encodes CASSENRVDTQYF.

This clonotype was counted between two and nine times. This rearrangement joins TRBV9 to TRBJ2-3; 9 nucleotides line up with TRBD1. V lost 5 bases, J lost 8 bases, and 9 bases stayed unmatched. From germline, CDR1 is SGDLS and CDR2 YYNGEE. The CDR3 has 14 residues. The CDR3 DNA reads as TGTGCCAGCAGACCCGGGACAGGGTCCCCTACGCAGTATTTT. Amino acids: CASRPGTGSPTQYF.

The chain employs TRBV12-3 or TRBV12-4 and TRBJ2-2; the D call may be TRBD1 or TRBD2 (6 bases each). The CDR3 covers 16 residues. V lost 7 bases, J lost 1 base, and 16 bases lay in between. DNA of the CDR3: TGTGCCAGCACCCAACAGGAGGGGGTGAACACCGGGGAGCTGTTTTTT. This translates into CASTQQEGVNTGELFF.

Concerning this clonotype itself: This could be a read error, since a much larger clone is one nucleotide away. The chain recombines TRBV4-2 with TRBJ2-1; a possible D gene is TRBD2 (6 bases). Germline V gene lookup returns CDR1 LGHNA and CDR2 YNFKEQ. The CDR3 totals 15 residues. The CDR3, as DNA: TGTTCCAGCAGCCTTGGACTACGCTCCTACAATGAGCAGTTCTTC. It yields the protein CSSSLGLRSYNEQFF.

This chain connects TRBV10-2 to TRBJ2-3; 8 nucleotides align to TRBD2. The V gene's germline CDR1 is WSHSY and CDR2 SAAADI. CDR3 length: 14 amino acids. V was pared by 5 bases and J by 2 bases, with 3 bases of the junction left unmatched. The CDR3 DNA follows: TGCGCCAGCAGTACTAGCGGTGTCACAGATACGCAGTATTTT. It codes for CASSTSGVTDTQYF.

This clonotype appeared many times. This chain uses TRBV24-1 with TRBJ2-6, with D unresolved. From germline, CDR1 is KGHDR and CDR2 SFDVKD. V lost 4 bases, J lost 4 bases, and 25 bases lay in between. This CDR3 spans 20 amino acids. The CDR3 nucleotides are TGTGCCACCAGTGACTCTAAGGACGGTTCTGCGGTCTCCGGGGCCAACGTCCTGACTTTC. The encoded protein is CATSDSKDGSAVSGANVLTF.

This sequence joins TRBV12-3 or TRBV12-4 and TRBJ2-4, with D possibly being TRBD2 (6 bases). The V and J ends lost 8 bases and 6 bases respectively, with 20 bases between them. The CDR3 is 15 residues long. CDR3 protein: CASRAGGGSGNIQYF. The CDR3 DNA sequence: TGTGCCAGCCGCGCGGGTGGGGGGTCGGGAAACATTCAGTACTTC.

The genes are TRBV30 and TRBJ1-2, with TRBD1 identical over 8 bases. The CDR3 totals 12 residues. Germline lookup yields CDR1 GTSNPN and CDR2 SVGIG (reference sequence). Unmatched junction bases numbered 6, after V lost 5 bases and J lost 7 bases. This CDR3 is CAWVQGALGYTF. The CDR3 DNA follows: TGTGCCTGGGTCCAGGGGGCGCTTGGCTACACCTTC.

The chain recombines TRBV9 with TRBJ2-3; 9 nucleotides align to TRBD2. The CDR3 covers 16 residues. V trimming: 3 bases; J trimming: 5 bases; junction bases outside the gene matches: 10. CDR1 and CDR2 (germline): SGDLS, YYNGEE. The CDR3 region is CASSGVGGGALDTQYF. CDR3 DNA sequence: TGTGCCAGCAGCGGGGTCGGCGGGGGGGCGTTAGATACGCAGTATTTT.

In its sample, this clonotype was seen many times. The rearrangement links TRBV20-1 to TRBJ2-4; D gene uncertain. With 3 bases removed from V and 0 bases from J, the gap between germline ends came to 12 bases. Germline CDR1 DFQATT, CDR2 SNEGSKA (reference sequence). The CDR3 runs 15 residues. The chain's CDR3 is CSASLHSLAKNIQYF. CDR3 coding DNA: TGCAGTGCTAGTCTTCACTCCTTAGCCAAAAACATTCAGTACTTC.

The CDR3 nucleotides are TGTGCCAGCACCCAAGGAGAGGGTCCAGCTAACTATGGCTACACCTTC. Amino acid sequence: CASTQGEGPANYGYTF. This chain connects TRBV2 to TRBJ1-2, with D hard to call. Trimming removed 7 bases from V and 0 bases from J, with 18 bases in between. This CDR3 has 16 residues. Germline CDR1 reads SNHLY; CDR2 reads FYNNEI.

This clonotype has just a few counts. The chain uses TRBV11-2 and TRBJ2-7; D is ambiguous. Looked up from germline, CDR1 is SGHAT and CDR2 is FQNNGV. Deletions cut 1 base from V and 6 bases from J, with 10 bases between. There are 13 residues in the CDR3. CDR3 in amino acids: CASSLGGRGEQYF. In DNA, the CDR3 is TGTGCCAGCAGCTTAGGAGGTAGAGGCGAGCAGTACTTC.

This clonotype was seen ten or more times. The chain has TRBV6-4 and TRBJ2-3, with 8 positions matching TRBD2. Unmatched junction bases numbered 10, after V lost 0 bases and J lost 5 bases. CDR1 is MRHNA, CDR2 SNTAGT, per germline. This CDR3 spans 17 amino acids. The CDR3 nucleotides are TGTGCCAGCAGTGACTCGAGTCCCGGGGGGGCTGGAGATACGCAGTATTTT. Translation: CASSDSSPGGAGDTQYF.

As regards this clonotype: This CDR3 fails to terminate in the conserved phenylalanine or tryptophan, so it likely reflects a read error. This chain connects TRBV29-1 to TRBJ2-1; D possibly corresponds to TRBD2 (5 bases). Between the trimmed V and J ends, which lost 3 bases and 0 bases, there was a span of 9 bases. The V gene's germline CDR1 is SQVTM and CDR2 ANQGSEA. This CDR3 region has 14 residues. This chain's CDR3 is CSVDQRSSYNEQFI. The CDR3, as DNA: TGCAGCGTTGACCAGCGGAGCTCCTACAATGAGCAGTTCATC.

The V gene is TRBV10-3, the J gene TRBJ1-2; the D is unclear. Trimming removed 0 bases at V and 6 bases at J, with 11 bases between. From germline, CDR1 is ENHRY and CDR2 SYGVKD. The CDR3 contains 14 residues. The CDR3 region has the DNA TGTGCCATCAGTGAGTCCGGGCAGGAAGATGGCTACACCTTC. Translating gives CAISESGQEDGYTF.

This clonotype occurred a few times. The chain carries TRBV2 and TRBJ2-5; the match to TRBD1 covers 8 bases. V trimming: 1 base; J trimming: 4 bases; junction bases outside the gene matches: 2. The CDR3 contains 14 residues. Germline V gene sequence: CDR1 SNHLY, CDR2 FYNNEI. Written as DNA, the CDR3 is TGTGCCAGCAGTGAAGTGCAGGGGGCAGAGACCCAGTACTTC. Translated: CASSEVQGAETQYF.

This clonotype was counted between two and nine times. The chain employs TRBV7-8 and TRBJ2-2; 11 bases line up with TRBD2. This CDR3 has 15 residues. The J segment lost 5 bases and the V segment lost 3 bases, leaving 2 bases of the junction unmatched. CDR1 and CDR2 (germline): SGHVS, FQNEAQ. In nucleotides, the CDR3 is TGTGCCAGCAGCTTCGGGACTAGCGGTACCGGGGAGCTGTTTTTT. It yields the protein CASSFGTSGTGELFF.

This rearrangement joins TRBV7-8 to TRBJ2-3; D ambiguous. V was trimmed by 3 bases and J by 1 base, leaving 8 bases between them. This CDR3 spans 14 amino acids. Germline V lookup: CDR1 SGHVS, CDR2 FQNEAQ. For the CDR3, the DNA is TGTGCCAGCAGCTTCCGCCACCGCACAGATACGCAGTATTTT. This codes for CASSFRHRTDTQYF.

This clonotype was seen many times. The chain links TRBV5-4 to TRBJ2-2; 10 bases line up with TRBD2. Germline V gene sequence: CDR1 SGHNT, CDR2 YYREEE (reference sequence). V lost 4 bases to trimming and J lost 1 base; unmatched junction nucleotides: 1. CDR3 length: 15 amino acids. The CDR3 region has the DNA TGTGCCAGCAGCAGACTAGCGGGGAACACCGGGGAGCTGTTTTTT. Its protein product is CASSRLAGNTGELFF.